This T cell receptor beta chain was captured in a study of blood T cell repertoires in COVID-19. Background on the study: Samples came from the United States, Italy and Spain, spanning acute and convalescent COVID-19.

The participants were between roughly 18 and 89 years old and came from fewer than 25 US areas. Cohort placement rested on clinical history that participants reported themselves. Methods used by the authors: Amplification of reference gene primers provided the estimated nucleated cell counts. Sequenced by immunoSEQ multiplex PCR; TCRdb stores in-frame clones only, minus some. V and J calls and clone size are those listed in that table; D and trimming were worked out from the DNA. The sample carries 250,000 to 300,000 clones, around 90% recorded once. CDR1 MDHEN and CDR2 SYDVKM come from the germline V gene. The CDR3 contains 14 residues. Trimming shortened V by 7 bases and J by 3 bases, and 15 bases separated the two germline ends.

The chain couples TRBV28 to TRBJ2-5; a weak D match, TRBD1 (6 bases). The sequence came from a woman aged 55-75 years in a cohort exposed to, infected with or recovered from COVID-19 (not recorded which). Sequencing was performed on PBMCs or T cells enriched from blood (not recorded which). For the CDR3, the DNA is TGTGCCAGCATCCCACAGGGAAAGGAAGAGACCCAGTACTTC. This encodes CASIPQGKEETQYF.